This TCR beta chain was profiled in a study of cytomegalovirus exposure and HLA in healthy donors (dated by TCRdb to the late 2010s). Background on the whole study: An earlier analysis of approximately 640 of the donors reported about 290 Gb of sequence data and more than 90 million unique TCR beta sequences from approximately 180 million T cells. An early release covering roughly 600 HLA-typed donors comprised roughly 300 gigabases of sequencing data and some 79 million unique TCR sequences. Of the approximately 400 genotyped donors, around 81% fell in the genetic ancestry cluster associated with self-reported Caucasian donors. The aim of the study was to test whether cataloging public T cell receptors could identify signatures of past pathogen exposure. The T cell repertoires of under 750 subjects were profiled by immunosequencing and related to cytomegalovirus serostatus. A separate validation cohort of roughly 130 different subjects was used in addition to the approximately 610-subject first cohort. The study combined high-throughput TCR immunosequencing, statistical association of individual TCRs with disease status, and machine learning to predict cytomegalovirus infection status. To study patterns of TCR occurrence, a later analysis re-analyzed previously published TCR beta repertoires from around 670 donors and added high-resolution HLA genotyping. The later analysis used no new phenotypic data to find candidate immune exposures, relying instead on TCR beta sequences and their occurrence across donors. In an earlier analysis of a few hundred of the donors, high-throughput TCR beta sequencing was used to judge whether each TCR beta V gene segment behaved as functional or pseudogenic. Donor age, sex, ethnicity and CMV serostatus were compiled together with the repertoire data. In a later genetic analysis, genome-wide SNP genotypes for about three fifths of the 666 donors were used, and that subset was treated as a discovery cohort. All discovery cohort repertoires had been generated on a single sequencing platform. HLA typing included class I and class II loci at four-digit resolution. The number of donors typed differed by locus, with about 629-640 for A, B, C, DRB1 and DQB1, roughly 520 for DQA1, about 610 for DPA1, and under 490 for DPB1. Four to six DR-DQ haplotypes were handled as single units for association and clustering, since linkage in the cohort was strong. Among about 360 genotyped donors of the cohort, an average of roughly 240,000 unique TCR beta nucleotide sequences were sequenced per donor, roughly 20% of them non-productive.

Taken from the germline V gene (reference sequence), the CDR1 and CDR2 loops are LNHDA and SQIVND. The CDR3 holds 16 amino acids from the cysteine to the phenylalanine. CDR3 DNA is the only sequence kept; it has 48 bases, read in frame from the first base. The junction shows trimming of 2 bases on V and 4 bases on J, and the gene matches do not reach 9 bases of it. The cohort was made up of approximately 670 healthy bone marrow donors. At the time of sampling, every cohort member was nominally healthy, though immune exposures that went unrecorded were likely present. The donor tested CMV seropositive, placing the donor among the 290 or so seropositive members of the cohort. A peripheral blood sample was provided by each donor, and peripheral blood mononuclear cells were used for TCR beta sequencing. Genomic DNA was extracted from the blood cell samples with the Qiagen DNeasy Blood Extraction Kit.

With regard to this clone: Its antigen is not yet known. No base-level quality is on record; no much larger clone is a single base apart.

General findings and caveats noted by the study authors: Assigning TCR associations to individual alleles was difficult when HLA alleles, especially DR and DQ, strongly co-occurred. Most CMV-associated TCR beta chains appeared to be HLA-restricted in a later analysis, and the HLA associations seemed to be driven largely by CMV exposure. In a later analysis, HLA-associated TCR beta chains showed more clonal expansion and lower generation probabilities than non-associated chains that were equally common. A later analysis reported that several top co-occurrence clusters appeared linked to parvovirus B19, influenza, CMV and Epstein-Barr virus. According to a later analysis, TCR association rates differed among HLA loci, with DRB1 alleles showing the most associated TCRs and HLA-C alleles showing the fewest. A later analysis associated 15,000 to 20,000 TCR beta sequences with specific HLA alleles at a false discovery rate of 0.05. Because HLA typing was missing for some donors at each locus, association tests included only the typed subset. A further reported finding was that TCR beta sequences accurately predicted the HLA-A and HLA-B alleles for most subjects in the first cohort. A cluster of highly shared sequence variants was judged likely to be a technical artifact of the sequencing pipeline. The authors suggested that the approach could potentially be extended to other disease states and immunological phenotypes. V-gene and J-gene trimming of TCR beta chains was associated with a missense DCLRE1C variant in a later genetic analysis, and the association was replicated in an independent cohort. Because counts were too low, about 15 rarely observed V segments, including chromosome 9 orphons, were left out of the earlier analysis of over 550 of the donors. In vitro tests confirmed that a few of the cytomegalovirus-associated TCR beta chains recognize cytomegalovirus antigens. The study listed around 160 TCR beta chains as associated with cytomegalovirus. Correlated functional status among segregating V segments might be attributable to linkage disequilibrium, but an unknown experimental factor could not be ruled out. Some IMGT-functional V segments, including TRBV6-2 and TRBV6-3, could not be distinguished by the 87-base-pair reads and were therefore excluded. Most TCR sequences were seen in very few donors, while some public TCRs were found in many individuals. In both the original and validation cohorts, the classifier was reported to diagnose cytomegalovirus status with high specificity and sensitivity. In an earlier analysis of some 640 of the donors, most TCR beta V segments were observed in productive rearrangements about 87% or about 30% of the time, broadly matching IMGT annotations. Roughly uniform sequencing depth across donors was assumed in presence/absence analyses, although this assumption may not hold. A later genetic analysis reported fewer N-insertions in productive TCRs among donors in an Asian-associated ancestry cluster than the 666-donor mean. Immune exposure information for the cohort was limited to CMV serostatus. The cohort was sequenced for TCR beta chains only, and without alpha or paired-chain data the features that could be detected were limited.

To prepare the library, the immunoSEQ multiplex PCR assay was applied. A mixture of 60 forward primers for TCR Vbeta segments and 13 reverse primers for TCR Jbeta segments was used in the multiplex PCR. The CDR3 region of rearranged TCR beta genes was amplified from genomic DNA by a multiplex PCR assay. Amplified TCR beta libraries were sequenced as 87-base-pair reads on the Illumina HiSeq System. Per the original workflow: In a later analysis, roughly 80 million unique TCR beta chains were counted across the roughly 670 repertoires, and roughly 11 million of these chains were shared by at least two donors. Raw reads were error-corrected and collapsed into unique sequences with a nearest-neighbor algorithm that merged closely related sequences to remove PCR and sequencing errors. Alignment of CDR3 sequences to IMGT reference sequences was used to assign V, D and J gene segments. Each retained sequence needed at least a six-nucleotide match to both a V gene segment and a J gene segment. A rearrangement counted as productive if the CDR3 had no stop codons and remained in frame with V and J, and every other rearrangement counted as non-productive. Following IMGT convention, CDR3 was defined as the stretch from the second conserved V-encoded cysteine to the conserved J-encoded phenylalanine. The earlier analysis of roughly 590 of the donors excluded sequences that lacked an unambiguous match to a single V gene segment. An earlier analysis of a few hundred of the donors called V segments functional above 56.7% productive rearrangements and segregating when the between-donor standard deviation exceeded 5%. A statistical classification framework was built to diagnose cytomegalovirus status from the catalog of TCR beta chain sequences. In a later analysis, TCR nucleotide sequences were compared against IMGT/GENE-DB human TR gene sequences so that V and J genes could be assigned. In a later analysis, CDR3 sequences and most-parsimonious VDJ recombination scenarios were assigned using the TCRdist pipeline. In a later analysis, every TCR beta chain was defined by the combination of its CDR3 amino acid sequence and its V-gene family, and reads without a unique V-gene family were dropped. As a way to deal with suspected cross-contamination and a sequencing artifact, a later analysis dropped roughly 620 nucleotide sequences that were highly shared and had low generation probability. In a later analysis, a clonal expansion index for each public chain was calculated from normalized within-repertoire ranks of inferred template counts. In a later analysis, generation probabilities were computed with a VDJ recombination model fitted to out-of-frame rearrangements, and the resulting probabilities were checked against IGoR. In a later analysis, hypergeometric tests were used to score TCR-TCR, TCR-HLA and TCR-CMV co-occurrence, with a repertoire-size bias correction applied to TCR pairs. A later analysis estimated false discovery rates by permuting HLA or CMV assignments 20 times. A later analysis grouped co-occurring TCRs with DBSCAN, adding TCRdist sequence similarity when clustering within HLA-allele-positive subsets. Repertoires with fewer than 30,000 or more than 120,000 public chains were left out of co-occurrence clustering, as were about five repertoires with anomalous nucleotide sharing. TCRdb retrieved this table from immuneACCESS and kept in-frame rearrangements only. Not all clones are present; in checked studies, unresolved V genes account for under half, and no reason is known for the remainder. V and J calls and clone size follow that table, whereas D and trimming were derived from the DNA. The sample table lists about 240,000 clones, roughly 82% of them with a count of one. Around 5.7% of the sample rests with the top ten.

The TCR sequence derives from a woman aged 40 to 50 in good health and CMV-seropositive. The sequenced sample consisted of PBMCs. The chain was built from TRBV19 and TRBJ2-3, with 7 bases in between that match TRBD2. The DNA reads as follows: TGTGCCAGTAGTATAAGGGAGGGAACCCAGGCAGATACGCAGTATTTT. It translates as CASSIREGTQADTQYF. Here the CDR3 is joined to the reference TRBV19 and TRBJ2-3 genes, and the full variable domain is: DGGITQSPKYLFRKEGQNVTLSCEQNLNHDAMYWYRQDPGQGLRLIYYSQIVNDFQKGDIAEGYSVSREKKESFPLTVTSAQKNPTAFYLCASSIREGTQADTQYFGPGTRLTVL.